A selection of T cell receptor beta chains follows, all from one sample in a study of blood T cell repertoires in COVID-19. TCRdb's table, derived via immunoSEQ multiplex PCR, lists solely in-frame clones and lacks some. The data show roughly 110,000 clones, roughly 90% seen once. Sequenced material: peripheral blood. The origin of the receptors is a man aged 40-49 years with active or convalescent COVID-19. The CDR3 runs from the conserved cysteine through the conserved F or W. A D gene is named only where the DNA matches it firmly. Only some rows state a clone size, as once, few, many or a class for expanded clones.

TRBJ2-1	NA	NA	TRBV15	15	CATSRELHSYNEQFF	TGTGCCACCAGCAGAGAACTACACTCCTACAATGAGCAGTTCTTC
TRBJ2-2	TRBD2	NA	TRBV25-1	15	CASSVGLAVTGELFF	TGTGCCAGCAGCGTCGGGCTAGCGGTCACCGGGGAGCTGTTTTTT
TRBJ2-7	NA	once	TRBV5-6	15	CASSPEGVRPYEQYF	TGTGCCAGCAGCCCCGAAGGGGTCAGACCCTACGAGCAGTACTTC
TRBJ2-1	TRBD2	NA	TRBV7-6	20	CASSLVAQTLTSGSYNEQFF	TGTGCCAGCAGCTTAGTTGCCCAAACCTTGACTAGCGGGAGCTACAATGAGCAGTTCTTC
TRBJ1-1	TRBD1	NA	TRBV10-2	13	CATWGQASTEAFF	TGCGCCACCTGGGGACAGGCAAGCACTGAAGCTTTCTTT
TRBJ2-4	TRBD2	once	TRBV5-4	13	CASSLSGENIQYF	TGTGCCAGCAGCTTGAGCGGGGAAAACATTCAGTACTTC
TRBJ2-3	TRBD2	NA	TRBV19	15	CASSIAGSGSATQYF	TGTGCCAGTAGTATAGCAGGTAGCGGGAGTGCTACGCAGTATTTT
TRBJ1-2	NA	NA	TRBV9	14	CASSVGSANYGYTF	TGTGCCAGCAGCGTAGGGTCGGCTAACTATGGCTACACCTTC
TRBJ1-1	NA	NA	TRBV12-3/TRBV12-4	13	CASSERRRTEAFF	TGTGCCAGCAGTGAGAGGCGACGCACTGAAGCTTTCTTT
TRBJ1-5	TRBD1	NA	TRBV30	15	CAWMTGKGSNQPQHF	TGTGCCTGGATGACAGGGAAGGGTAGCAATCAGCCCCAGCATTTT
TRBJ1-6	NA	NA	TRBV28	14	CASYSPGENSPLHF	TGTGCCAGCTATAGCCCTGGGGAGAATTCACCCCTCCACTTT
TRBJ2-1	NA	NA	TRBV28	12	CASRRGENEQFF	TGTGCCAGCAGGAGAGGAGAGAATGAGCAGTTCTTC
TRBJ2-7	NA	few	TRBV29-1	11	CSVEVGAEQYF	TGCAGCGTTGAAGTTGGGGCCGAGCAGTACTTC
TRBJ2-5	NA	NA	TRBV19	14	CASSPQLAAETQYF	TGTGCCAGTAGTCCCCAACTAGCCGCAGAGACCCAGTACTTC
TRBJ1-5	NA	NA	TRBV4-3	15	CASSLSDSHNQPQHF	TGCGCCAGCAGCCTCTCAGACAGCCACAATCAGCCCCAGCATTTT
TRBJ1-1	NA	NA	TRBV19	14	CASSIHGGITEAFF	TGTGCCAGTAGTATTCACGGGGGGATCACTGAAGCTTTCTTT
TRBJ2-5	TRBD2	NA	TRBV7-2	16	CASSLGLAGSQETQYF	TGTGCCAGCAGCTTGGGACTAGCGGGTTCCCAAGAGACCCAGTACTTC
TRBJ2-3	NA	many	TRBV7-3	14	CASSQEVGTDTQYF	TGTGCCAGCAGCCAGGAGGTTGGCACAGATACGCAGTATTTT
TRBJ2-7	TRBD1	once	TRBV2	15	CASLTQGQSSSEQYF	TGTGCCAGCTTAACCCAGGGACAGTCTAGCTCCGAGCAGTACTTC
TRBJ2-1	NA	NA	TRBV5-6	12	CASSLGQDRQFF	TGTGCCAGCAGCTTGGGTCAGGACAGGCAGTTCTTC
TRBJ2-7	TRBD2	once	TRBV18	15	CASSPGGSGAYEQYF	TGTGCCAGCTCACCAGGGGGTAGCGGGGCCTACGAGCAGTACTTC
TRBJ2-7	TRBD2	few	TRBV4-1	15	CASSPRVGLAYEQYF	TGCGCCAGCAGCCCTAGGGTGGGACTAGCTTACGAGCAGTACTTC
TRBJ2-1	NA	NA	TRBV18	15	CASSPLATNYNEQFF	TGTGCCAGCTCACCTCTAGCGACGAACTACAATGAGCAGTTCTTC
TRBJ2-7	TRBD2	once	TRBV6-5	13	CASSYSGEGRPRF	TGTGCCAGCAGTTACTCGGGGGAGGGCAGGCCTCGCTTC
TRBJ1-1	TRBD1	NA	TRBV2	16	CASSRDRDIVNTEAFF	TGTGCCAGCAGCCGGGACAGGGATATAGTAAACACTGAAGCTTTCTTT
TRBJ2-1	TRBD1	few	TRBV4-3	18	CASSQAPGQTSSYNEQFF	TGCGCCAGCAGCCAAGCCCCGGGACAGACCAGCTCCTACAATGAGCAGTTCTTC
TRBJ2-1	TRBD2	NA	TRBV7-2	15	CASSLMTSGYNEQFF	TGTGCCAGCAGCTTAATGACTAGCGGATACAATGAGCAGTTCTTC
TRBJ1-1	NA	NA	TRBV7-9	11	CASSWATEAFF	TGTGCCAGCAGCTGGGCAACCGAAGCTTTCTTT
TRBJ1-1	TRBD1	NA	TRBV7-9	17	CASRSRLTGTGVTEAFF	TGTGCCAGCAGGTCCCGACTTACCGGGACAGGGGTCACTGAAGCTTTCTTT
TRBJ2-7	NA	NA	TRBV7-8	13	CASSLAAGWEQYF	TGTGCCAGCAGCTTAGCCGCGGGGTGGGAGCAGTACTTC
TRBJ1-2	TRBD1	NA	TRBV12-5	14	CASGLYGRQGGYTF	TGTGCTAGTGGTTTGTATGGAAGACAGGGAGGCTACACCTTC
TRBJ1-3	TRBD1	NA	TRBV18	15	CASSPLTGGGNTIYF	TGTGCCAGCTCACCACTAACAGGGGGTGGAAACACCATATATTTT
TRBJ1-4	NA	NA	TRBV7-2	13	CASSLGGREKLFF	TGTGCCAGCAGCTTAGGAGGGAGGGAAAAACTGTTTTTT
TRBJ2-5	NA	NA	TRBV27	16	CASSSSRQGTQETQYF	NA
TRBJ1-5	NA	NA	TRBV6-2/TRBV6-3	15	CASSPYTGVNQPQHF	TGTGCCAGCAGCCCCTATACCGGGGTGAATCAGCCCCAGCATTTT
TRBJ2-3	TRBD2	NA	TRBV18	16	CASSGAGGLLTDTQYF	TGTGCCAGCTCGGGGGCGGGAGGACTACTCACAGATACGCAGTATTTT